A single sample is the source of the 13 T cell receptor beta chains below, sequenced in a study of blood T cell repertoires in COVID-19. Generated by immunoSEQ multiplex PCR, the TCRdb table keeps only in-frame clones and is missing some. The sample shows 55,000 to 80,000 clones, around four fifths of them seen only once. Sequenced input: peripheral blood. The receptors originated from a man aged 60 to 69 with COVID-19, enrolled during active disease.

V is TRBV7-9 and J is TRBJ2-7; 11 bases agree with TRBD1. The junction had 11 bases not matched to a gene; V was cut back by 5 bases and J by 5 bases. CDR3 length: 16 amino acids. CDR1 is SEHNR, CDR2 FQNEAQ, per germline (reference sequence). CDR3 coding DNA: TGTGCCAGCAGCCCCACGAGCGGACAGGGGGCCCACGAGCAGTACTTC. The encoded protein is CASSPTSGQGAHEQYF.

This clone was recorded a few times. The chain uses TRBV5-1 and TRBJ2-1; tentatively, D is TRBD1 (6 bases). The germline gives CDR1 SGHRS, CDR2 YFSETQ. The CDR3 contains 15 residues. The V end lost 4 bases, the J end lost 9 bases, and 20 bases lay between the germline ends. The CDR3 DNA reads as TGCGCCAGCAGCACAAGGGGGACGAATACAATTGAGCAGTTCTTC. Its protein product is CASSTRGTNTIEQFF.

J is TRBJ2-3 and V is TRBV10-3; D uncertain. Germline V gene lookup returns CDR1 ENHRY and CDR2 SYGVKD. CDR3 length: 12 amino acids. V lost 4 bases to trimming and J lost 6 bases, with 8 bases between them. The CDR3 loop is CAISAVEDTQYF. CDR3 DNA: TGTGCCATCAGTGCCGTGGAGGATACGCAGTATTTT.

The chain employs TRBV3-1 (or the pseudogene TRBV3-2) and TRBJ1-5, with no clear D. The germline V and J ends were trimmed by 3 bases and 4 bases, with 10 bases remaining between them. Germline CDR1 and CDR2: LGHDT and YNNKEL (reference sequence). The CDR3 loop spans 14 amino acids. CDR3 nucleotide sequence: TGTGCCAGCAGCCAGGCCCCTCAAAATCAGCCCCAGCATTTT. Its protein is CASSQAPQNQPQHF.

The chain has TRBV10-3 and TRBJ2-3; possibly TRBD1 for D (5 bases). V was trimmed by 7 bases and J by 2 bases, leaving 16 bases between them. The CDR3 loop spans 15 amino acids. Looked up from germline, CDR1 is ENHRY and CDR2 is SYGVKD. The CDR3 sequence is CAIMQGSPYTDTQYF. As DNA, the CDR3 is TGTGCCATCATGCAGGGCTCTCCCTACACAGATACGCAGTATTTT.

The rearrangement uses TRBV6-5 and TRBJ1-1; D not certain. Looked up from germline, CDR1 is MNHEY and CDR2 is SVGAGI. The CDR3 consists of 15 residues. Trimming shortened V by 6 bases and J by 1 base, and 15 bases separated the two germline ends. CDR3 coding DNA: TGTGCCAGCAGACCTTTACGTTTGCGGAACACTGAAGCTTTCTTT. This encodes CASRPLRLRNTEAFF.

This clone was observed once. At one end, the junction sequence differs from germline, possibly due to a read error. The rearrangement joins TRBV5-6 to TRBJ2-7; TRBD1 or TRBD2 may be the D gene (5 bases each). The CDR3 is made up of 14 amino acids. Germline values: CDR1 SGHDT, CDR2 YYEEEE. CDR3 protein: CASRLGLASYEQYF. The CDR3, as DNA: TGTGCCAGCAGATTGGGGCTAGCCAGTTACGAGCAGTACTTC.

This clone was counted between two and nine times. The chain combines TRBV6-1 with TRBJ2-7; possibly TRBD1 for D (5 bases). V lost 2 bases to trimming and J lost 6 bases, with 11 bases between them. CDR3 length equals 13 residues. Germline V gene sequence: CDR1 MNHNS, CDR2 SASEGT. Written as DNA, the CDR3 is TGTGCCAGCAGTGAATGGGGCAGCCCCGAGCAGTACTTC. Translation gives CASSEWGSPEQYF.

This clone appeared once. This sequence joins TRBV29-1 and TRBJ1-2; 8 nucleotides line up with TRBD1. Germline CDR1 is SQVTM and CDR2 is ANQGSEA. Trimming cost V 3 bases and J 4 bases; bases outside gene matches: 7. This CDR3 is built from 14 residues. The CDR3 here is CSVDGQGVGYGYTF. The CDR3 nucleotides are TGCAGCGTTGACGGACAGGGCGTAGGCTATGGCTACACCTTC.

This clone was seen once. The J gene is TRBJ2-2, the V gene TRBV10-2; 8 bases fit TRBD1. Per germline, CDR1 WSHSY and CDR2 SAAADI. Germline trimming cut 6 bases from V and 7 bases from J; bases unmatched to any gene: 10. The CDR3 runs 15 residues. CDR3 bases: TGCGCCAGCAGACCCACTCGGACAGGGAACGGGGAGCTGTTTTTT. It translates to CASRPTRTGNGELFF.

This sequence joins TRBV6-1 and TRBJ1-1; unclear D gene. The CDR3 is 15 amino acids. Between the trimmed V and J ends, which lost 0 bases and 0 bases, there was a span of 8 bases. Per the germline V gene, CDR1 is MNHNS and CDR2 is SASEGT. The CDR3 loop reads CASSEAPGLNTEAFF. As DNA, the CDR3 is TGTGCCAGCAGTGAAGCTCCGGGTTTGAACACTGAAGCTTTCTTT.

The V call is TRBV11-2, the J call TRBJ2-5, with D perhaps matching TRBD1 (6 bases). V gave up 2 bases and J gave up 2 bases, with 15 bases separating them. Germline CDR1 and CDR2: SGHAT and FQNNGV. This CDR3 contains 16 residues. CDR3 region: CASSLNPGVGQETQYF. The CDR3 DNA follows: TGTGCCAGCAGCTTAAATCCAGGGGTCGGTCAAGAGACCCAGTACTTC.

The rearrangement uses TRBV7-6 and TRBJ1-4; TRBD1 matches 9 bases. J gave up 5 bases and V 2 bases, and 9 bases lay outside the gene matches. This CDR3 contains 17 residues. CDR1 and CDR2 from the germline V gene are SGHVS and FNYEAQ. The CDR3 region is CASSLLGTGSQNEKLFF. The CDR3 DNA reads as TGTGCCAGCAGCTTATTAGGGACAGGGTCACAGAATGAAAAACTGTTTTTT. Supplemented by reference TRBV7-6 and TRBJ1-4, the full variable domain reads GAGVSQSPRYKVTKRGQDVALRCDPISGHVSLYWYRQALGQGPEFLTYFNYEAQQDKSGLPNDRFSAERPEGSISTLTIQRTEQRDSAMYRCASSLLGTGSQNEKLFFGSGTQLSVL.